This TCR beta chain is drawn from a study of T cells in Graves' hyperthyroidism and ophthalmopathy. Findings and caveats of the study: In the blood, most expanded thyroid clonotypes above 0.001 appeared as well.

Germline CDR1 is KGHDR and CDR2 is SFDVKD. This CDR3 region has 12 residues. Trimming pared 7 bases from V and 4 bases from J, leaving 9 bases between. TCR beta CDR3 regions were amplified from RNA transcripts. Researchers ran a first-round RT-PCR on the TCR CDR3 using the HTBI primer set. TCRdb itself ran the multiplex PCR reads through MiXCR, one entry per CDR3 protein. This table holds about 560,000 distinct CDR3 sequences, roughly a sixth found once. This clonotype appeared many times. Its specificity is unknown. The sequence derives from a woman between 18 and 29 years old with Graves' hyperthyroidism. The chain links TRBV24-1 to TRBJ1-1, with D perhaps TRBD1 (5 bases). Sequenced: blood. The CDR3 DNA sequence: TGTGCCACCAGGGGGCTGGCCACTGAAGCTTTCTTT. It translates to CATRGLATEAFF.